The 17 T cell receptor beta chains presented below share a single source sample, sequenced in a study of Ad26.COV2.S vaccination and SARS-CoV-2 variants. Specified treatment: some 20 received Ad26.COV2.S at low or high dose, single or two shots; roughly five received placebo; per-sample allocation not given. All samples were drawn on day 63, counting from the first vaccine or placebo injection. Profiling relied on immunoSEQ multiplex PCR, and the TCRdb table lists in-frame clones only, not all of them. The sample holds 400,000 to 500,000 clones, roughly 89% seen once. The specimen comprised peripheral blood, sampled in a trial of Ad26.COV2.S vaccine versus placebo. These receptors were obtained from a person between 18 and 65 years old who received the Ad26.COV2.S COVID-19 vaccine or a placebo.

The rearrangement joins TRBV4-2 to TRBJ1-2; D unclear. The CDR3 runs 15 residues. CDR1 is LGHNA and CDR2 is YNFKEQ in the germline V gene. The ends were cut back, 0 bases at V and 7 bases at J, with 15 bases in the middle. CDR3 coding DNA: TGTGCCAGCAGCCAAGATCCCTCCGCACAGATTGGCTACACCTTC. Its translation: CASSQDPSAQIGYTF.

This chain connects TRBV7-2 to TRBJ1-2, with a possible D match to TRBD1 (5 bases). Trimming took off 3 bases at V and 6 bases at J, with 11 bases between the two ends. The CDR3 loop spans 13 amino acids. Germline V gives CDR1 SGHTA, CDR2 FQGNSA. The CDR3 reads CASSLTDEDGYTF. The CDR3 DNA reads TGTGCCAGCAGCTTGACAGATGAGGATGGCTACACCTTC. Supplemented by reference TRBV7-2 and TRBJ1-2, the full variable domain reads GAGVSQSPSNKVTEKGKDVELRCDPISGHTALYWYRQSLGQGLEFLIYFQGNSAPDKSGLPSDRFSAERTGGSVSTLTIQRTQQEDSAVYLCASSLTDEDGYTFGSGTRLTVV.

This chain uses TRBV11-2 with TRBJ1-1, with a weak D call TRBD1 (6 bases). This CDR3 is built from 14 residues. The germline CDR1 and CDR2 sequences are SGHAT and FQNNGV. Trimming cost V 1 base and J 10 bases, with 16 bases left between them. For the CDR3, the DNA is TGTGCCAGCAGCTTAGTAGGTGTTTCGGGGGCAGCTTTCTTT. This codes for CASSLVGVSGAAFF. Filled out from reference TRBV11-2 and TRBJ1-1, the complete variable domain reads EAGVAQSPRYKIIEKRQSVAFWCNPISGHATLYWYQQILGQGPKLLIQFQNNGVVDDSQLPKDRFSAERLKGVDSTLKIQPAKLEDSAVYLCASSLVGVSGAAFFGQGTRLTVV.

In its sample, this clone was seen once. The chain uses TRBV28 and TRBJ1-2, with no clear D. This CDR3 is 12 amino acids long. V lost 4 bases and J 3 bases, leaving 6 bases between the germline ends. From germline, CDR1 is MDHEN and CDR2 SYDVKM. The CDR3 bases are TGTGCCAGCAGTTGGGAAGACTATGGCTACACCTTC. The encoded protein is CASSWEDYGYTF.

The CDR3 nucleotides are TGTGCCAGCAGCCCGAGGTGGGAGTATAATTCACCCCTCCACTTT. Its protein is CASSPRWEYNSPLHF. J is TRBJ1-6 and V is TRBV13; unclear D gene. The CDR3 sequence is 15 residues long. V was cut by 5 bases and J by 4 bases, with 12 bases left in between. CDR1 is PRHDT and CDR2 is FYEKMQ in the germline V gene (reference sequence). The complete variable domain, with remaining parts taken from reference TRBV13 and TRBJ1-6, reads AAGVIQSPRHLIKEKRETATLKCYPIPRHDTVYWYQQGPGQDPQFLISFYEKMQSDKGSIPDRFSAQQFSDYHSELNMSSLELGDSALYFCASSPRWEYNSPLHFGNGTRLTVT.

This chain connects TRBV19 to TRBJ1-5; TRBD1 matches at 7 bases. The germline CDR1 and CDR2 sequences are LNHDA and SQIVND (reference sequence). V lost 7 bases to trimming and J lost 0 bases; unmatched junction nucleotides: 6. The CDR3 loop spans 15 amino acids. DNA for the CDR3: TGTGCCAGTACCAGGGGGGGTTATAGCAATCAGCCCCAGCATTTT. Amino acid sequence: CASTRGGYSNQPQHF.

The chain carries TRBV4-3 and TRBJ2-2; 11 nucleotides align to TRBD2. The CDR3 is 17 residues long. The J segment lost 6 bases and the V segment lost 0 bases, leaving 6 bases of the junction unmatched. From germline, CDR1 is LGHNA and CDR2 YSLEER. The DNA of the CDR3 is TGCGCCAGCAGCCAAGATAGGGTAGCGGGGGGGCCCGGGGAGCTGTTTTTT. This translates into CASSQDRVAGGPGELFF.

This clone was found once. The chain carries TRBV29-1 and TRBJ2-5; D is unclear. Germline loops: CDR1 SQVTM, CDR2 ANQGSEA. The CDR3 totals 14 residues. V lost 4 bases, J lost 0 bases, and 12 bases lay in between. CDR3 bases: TGCAGCGTTGTAAAGGTGTTGGACCAAGAGACCCAGTACTTC. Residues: CSVVKVLDQETQYF.

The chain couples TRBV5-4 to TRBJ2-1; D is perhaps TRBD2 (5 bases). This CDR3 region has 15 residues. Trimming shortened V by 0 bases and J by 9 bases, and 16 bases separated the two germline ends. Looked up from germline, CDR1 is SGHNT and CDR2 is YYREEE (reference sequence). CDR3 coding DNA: TGTGCCAGCAGCTTGGTGAGCGGAGGTGGGGTTGAGCAGTTCTTC. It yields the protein CASSLVSGGGVEQFF. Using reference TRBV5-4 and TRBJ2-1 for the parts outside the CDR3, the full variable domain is ETGVTQSPTHLIKTRGQQVTLRCSSQSGHNTVSWYQQALGQGPQFIFQYYREEENGRGNFPPRFSGLQFPNYSSELNVNALELDDSALYLCASSLVSGGGVEQFFGPGTRLTVL.

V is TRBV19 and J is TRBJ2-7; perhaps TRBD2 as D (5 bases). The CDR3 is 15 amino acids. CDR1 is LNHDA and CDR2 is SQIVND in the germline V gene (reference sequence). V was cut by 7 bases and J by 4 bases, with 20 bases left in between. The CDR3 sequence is CASTPRHEGWYEQYF. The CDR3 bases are TGTGCCAGTACCCCGAGGCACGAGGGATGGTACGAGCAGTACTTC.

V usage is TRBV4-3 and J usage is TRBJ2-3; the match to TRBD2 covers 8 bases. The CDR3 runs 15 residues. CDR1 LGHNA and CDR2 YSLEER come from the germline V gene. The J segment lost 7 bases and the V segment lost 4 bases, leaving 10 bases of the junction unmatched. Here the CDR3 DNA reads TGCGCCAGCAGCCCTCACGCTAGCGGGCCCAATACGCAGTATTTT. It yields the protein CASSPHASGPNTQYF.

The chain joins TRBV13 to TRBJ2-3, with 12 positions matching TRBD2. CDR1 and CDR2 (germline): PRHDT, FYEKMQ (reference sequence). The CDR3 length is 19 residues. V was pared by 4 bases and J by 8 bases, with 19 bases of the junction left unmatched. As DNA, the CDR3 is TGTGCCAGCAGCTCTACGGGACTAGCGGGTGGGGTGAGTCTCGGTACGCAGTATTTT. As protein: CASSSTGLAGGVSLGTQYF.

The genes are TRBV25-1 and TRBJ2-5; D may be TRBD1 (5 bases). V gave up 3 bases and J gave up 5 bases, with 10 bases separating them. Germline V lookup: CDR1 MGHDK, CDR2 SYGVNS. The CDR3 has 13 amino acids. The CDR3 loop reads CASSDLGAETQYF. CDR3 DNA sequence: TGTGCCAGCAGTGACCTAGGGGCCGAGACCCAGTACTTC.

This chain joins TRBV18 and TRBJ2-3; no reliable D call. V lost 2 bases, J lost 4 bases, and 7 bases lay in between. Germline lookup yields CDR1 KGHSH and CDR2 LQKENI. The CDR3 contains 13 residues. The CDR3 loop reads CASSPRLADTQYF. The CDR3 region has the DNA TGTGCCAGCTCACCAAGACTCGCAGATACGCAGTATTTT.

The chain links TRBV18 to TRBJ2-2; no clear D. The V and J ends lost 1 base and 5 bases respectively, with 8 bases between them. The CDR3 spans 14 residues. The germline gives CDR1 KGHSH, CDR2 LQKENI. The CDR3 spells CASSPRRTTGELFF. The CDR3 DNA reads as TGTGCCAGCTCACCACGACGGACGACCGGGGAGCTGTTTTTT.

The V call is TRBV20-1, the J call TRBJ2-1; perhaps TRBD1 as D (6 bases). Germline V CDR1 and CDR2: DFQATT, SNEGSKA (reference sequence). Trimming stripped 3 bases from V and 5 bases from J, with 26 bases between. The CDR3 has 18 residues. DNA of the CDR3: TGCAGTGCTAGTTCGTTACAGGGTAGTCGAATAGCGAACAATGAGCAGTTCTTC. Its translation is CSASSLQGSRIANNEQFF.

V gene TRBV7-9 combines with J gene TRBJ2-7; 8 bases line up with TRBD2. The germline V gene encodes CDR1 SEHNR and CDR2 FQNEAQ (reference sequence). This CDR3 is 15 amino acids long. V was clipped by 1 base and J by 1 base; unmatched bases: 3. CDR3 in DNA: TGTGCCAGCAGCTTAGTGAGCGGGAGATCCTACGAGCAGTACGTC. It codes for CASSLVSGRSYEQYV.